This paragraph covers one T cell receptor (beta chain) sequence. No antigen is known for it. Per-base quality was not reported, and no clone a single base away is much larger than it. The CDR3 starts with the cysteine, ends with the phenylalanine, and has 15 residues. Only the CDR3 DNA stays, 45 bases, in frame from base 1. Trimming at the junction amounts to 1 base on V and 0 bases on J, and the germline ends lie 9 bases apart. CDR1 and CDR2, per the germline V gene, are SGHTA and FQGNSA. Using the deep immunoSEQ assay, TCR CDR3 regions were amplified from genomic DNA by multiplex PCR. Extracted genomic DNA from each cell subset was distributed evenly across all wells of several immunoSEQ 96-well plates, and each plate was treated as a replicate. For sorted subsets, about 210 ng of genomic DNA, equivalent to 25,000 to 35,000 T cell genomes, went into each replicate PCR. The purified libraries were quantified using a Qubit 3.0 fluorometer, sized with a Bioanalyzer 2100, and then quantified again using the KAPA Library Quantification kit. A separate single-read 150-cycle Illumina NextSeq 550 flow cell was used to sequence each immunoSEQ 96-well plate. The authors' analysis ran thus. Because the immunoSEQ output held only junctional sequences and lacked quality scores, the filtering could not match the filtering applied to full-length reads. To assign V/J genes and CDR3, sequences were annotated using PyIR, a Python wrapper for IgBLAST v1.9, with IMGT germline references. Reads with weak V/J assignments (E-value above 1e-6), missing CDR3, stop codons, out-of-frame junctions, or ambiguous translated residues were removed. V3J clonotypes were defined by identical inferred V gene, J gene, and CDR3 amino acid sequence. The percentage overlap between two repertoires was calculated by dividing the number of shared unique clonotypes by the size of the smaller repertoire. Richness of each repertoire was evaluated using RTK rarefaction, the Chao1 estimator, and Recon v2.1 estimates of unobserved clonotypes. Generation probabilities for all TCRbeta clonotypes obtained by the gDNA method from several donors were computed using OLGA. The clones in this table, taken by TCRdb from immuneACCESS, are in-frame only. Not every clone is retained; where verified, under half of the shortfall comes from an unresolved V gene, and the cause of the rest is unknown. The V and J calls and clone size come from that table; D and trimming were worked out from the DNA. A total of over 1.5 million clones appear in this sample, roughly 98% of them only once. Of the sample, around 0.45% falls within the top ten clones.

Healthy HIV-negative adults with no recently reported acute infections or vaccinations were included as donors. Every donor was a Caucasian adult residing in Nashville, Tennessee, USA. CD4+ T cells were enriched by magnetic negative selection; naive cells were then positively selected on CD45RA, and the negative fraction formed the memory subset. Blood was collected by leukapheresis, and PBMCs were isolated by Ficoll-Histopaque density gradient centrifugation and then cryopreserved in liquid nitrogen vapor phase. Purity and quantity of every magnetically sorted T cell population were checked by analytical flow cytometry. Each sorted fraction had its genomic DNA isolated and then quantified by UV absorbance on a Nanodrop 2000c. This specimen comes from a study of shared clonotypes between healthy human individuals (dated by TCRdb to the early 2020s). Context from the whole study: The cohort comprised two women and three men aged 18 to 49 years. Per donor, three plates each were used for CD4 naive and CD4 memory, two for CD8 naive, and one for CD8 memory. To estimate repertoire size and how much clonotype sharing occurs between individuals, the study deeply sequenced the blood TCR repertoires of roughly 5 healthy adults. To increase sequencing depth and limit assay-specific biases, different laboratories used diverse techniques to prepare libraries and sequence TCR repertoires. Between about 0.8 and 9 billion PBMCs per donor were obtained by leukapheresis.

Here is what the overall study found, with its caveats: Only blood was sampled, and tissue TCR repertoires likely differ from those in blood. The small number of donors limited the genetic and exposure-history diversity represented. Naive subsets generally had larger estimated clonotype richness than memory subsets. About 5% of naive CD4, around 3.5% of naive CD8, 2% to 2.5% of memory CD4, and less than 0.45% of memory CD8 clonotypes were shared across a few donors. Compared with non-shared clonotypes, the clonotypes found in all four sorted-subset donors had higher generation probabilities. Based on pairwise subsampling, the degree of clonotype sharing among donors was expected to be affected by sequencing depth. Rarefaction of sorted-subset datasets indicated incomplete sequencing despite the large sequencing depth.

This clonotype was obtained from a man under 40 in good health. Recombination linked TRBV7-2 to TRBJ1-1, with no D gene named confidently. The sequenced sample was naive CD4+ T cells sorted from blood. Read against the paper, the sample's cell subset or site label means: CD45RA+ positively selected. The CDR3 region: CASSLGRHMNTEAFF. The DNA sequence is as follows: TGTGCCAGCAGCTTAGGACGACACATGAACACTGAAGCTTTCTTT.